What follows are 27 T cell receptor beta chains derived from one specimen sequenced in a study of spatial heterogeneity in lung cancer (dated by TCRdb to about 2019). Receptor libraries were prepared by 5' RACE. The sequencer was a NextSeq 500. The public reads were run again by TCRdb, first through fastp at Q25 and then through MiXCR, and only productive beta chains were kept. When rows share a CDR3 protein, they turn into one entry using the most common DNA and genes. The sample has nearly 4,500 distinct CDR3 sequences on record, roughly 35% of them singletons. The top ten constitute around 36% of the sample. According to the study, the label for this sample's time point signals: sample taken at primary tumor resection. Without any cell sorting, TCR sequencing was performed on whole RNA extracted either from tumor and nontumor lung tissue or from cryopreserved PBMC samples. The sequencing used PBMCs, collected at surgery. These receptors all stem from a male donor with early-stage non-small cell lung cancer.

This clonotype turned up a few times. Because this beta chain is a stray read in a library intended to capture alpha chains, its abundance should not be given much weight. This chain connects TRBV6-1 to TRBJ2-5; a weak D match, TRBD1 (6 bases). CDR1 and CDR2 (germline): MNHNS, SASEGT. V lost 4 bases, J lost 4 bases, and 13 bases lay in between. This CDR3 contains 14 residues. For the CDR3, the DNA is TGTGCCAGCAGTGCCTACAGGGCGGGAGAGACCCAGTACTTC. It encodes CASSAYRAGETQYF.

Concerning this clonotype itself: This beta chain was picked up by a library intended for alpha chains and is off target, so its count carries little meaning. V gene TRBV5-6 combines with J gene TRBJ2-7; D gene unclear. Trimming took 0 bases from V and 7 from J, leaving 5 bases between them. CDR3 length equals 11 residues. Germline V gene lookup returns CDR1 SGHDT and CDR2 YYEEEE. The CDR3, as DNA: TGTGCCAGCAGCTTGGCAGCTGAGCAGTACTTC. As protein: CASSLAAEQYF.

A word on this clonotype: The size of this beta chain means little, since it is a stray read in a library made for alpha chains. The CDR3, as DNA: TGCGCCAGCAGAGTTAGCGGTAAAACAGATACGCAGTATTTT. This encodes CASRVSGKTDTQYF. V is TRBV5-1 and J is TRBJ2-3, with a weak D call TRBD2 (6 bases). The V end was cut by 5 bases, the J end by 3 bases, with 13 bases between. CDR1 is SGHRS and CDR2 is YFSETQ in the germline V gene. The length of the CDR3 is 14 residues.

Worth noting for this clonotype: Because the library targeted alpha chains, this beta chain is an off-target read whose size means little. The chain carries TRBV5-1 and TRBJ2-2, with D hard to call. This CDR3 is 14 amino acids long. The V gene lost 0 bases and the J gene lost 1 base, with 4 bases spanning the gap. Germline V gene data show CDR1 as SGHRS and CDR2 as YFSETQ. CDR3 coding DNA: TGCGCCAGCAGCTTGGCCCAGAACACCGGGGAGCTGTTTTTT. This sequence encodes CASSLAQNTGELFF.

Comment on this clonotype: Because this beta chain is a stray read in a library intended to capture alpha chains, its abundance should not be given much weight. The V call is TRBV7-2, the J call TRBJ2-1; TRBD2 aligns across 15 bases. The CDR3 length is 16 residues. The germline V gene has CDR1 SGHTA and CDR2 FQGNSA. The V and J ends lost 0 bases and 7 bases, in that order; junction bases with no gene match: 1. CDR3 residues: CASSLAGTSGRNEQFF. The DNA for the CDR3 is TGTGCCAGCAGCTTAGCCGGGACTAGCGGGAGGAATGAGCAGTTCTTC. The full variable domain, completed using reference TRBV7-2 and TRBJ2-1, is GAGVSQSPSNKVTEKGKDVELRCDPISGHTALYWYRQSLGQGLEFLIYFQGNSAPDKSGLPSDRFSAERTGGSVSTLTIQRTQQEDSAVYLCASSLAGTSGRNEQFFGPGTRLTVL.

This clonotype was counted a few times. With the library built for alpha chains, this beta chain is off target and its frequency is not meaningful. The chain carries TRBV7-9 and TRBJ2-3; the D gene is possibly TRBD2 (5 bases). V was cut by 5 bases and J by 3 bases, with 12 bases left in between. The CDR3 loop spans 14 amino acids. The germline CDR1 and CDR2 sequences are SEHNR and FQNEAQ (reference sequence). The CDR3 DNA reads TGTGCCAGCAGCCCGTACCAGCGGACAGATACGCAGTATTTT. Translating it yields CASSPYQRTDTQYF. Variable domain in full (rest from reference TRBV7-9 and TRBJ2-3): DTGVSQNPRHKITKRGQNVTFRCDPISEHNRLYWYRQTLGQGPEFLTYFQNEAQLEKSRLLSDRFSAERPKGSFSTLEIQRTEQGDSAMYLCASSPYQRTDTQYFGPGTRLTVL.

With respect to this clonotype: This beta chain turned up in a library designed for alpha chains; as an off-target read, its abundance says little. The chain couples TRBV15 to TRBJ2-6; no reliable D call. Germline lookup yields CDR1 LNHNV and CDR2 YYDKDF (reference sequence). V lost 0 bases and J lost 2, with 17 bases in between. The CDR3 runs to 19 residues. This CDR3 reads CATSRDKFDGNPGANVLTF. CDR3 nucleotides: TGTGCCACCAGCAGAGATAAGTTCGATGGGAATCCTGGGGCCAACGTCCTGACTTTC.

This clonotype came up a few times. This beta chain slipped into a library made for alpha chains as a stray read, so its size is not meaningful. V usage is TRBV7-2 and J usage is TRBJ2-7, with TRBD2 matching 9 bases. Germline V gives CDR1 SGHTA, CDR2 FQGNSA. The CDR3 extends over 14 amino acids. The ends lost 5 bases at V and 3 bases at J; junction bases unmatched: 5. This CDR3 is CASSVAGGHYEQYF. CDR3 bases: TGTGCCAGCAGCGTGGCGGGAGGGCACTACGAGCAGTACTTC.

The table lists this clonotype with a count of one. This beta chain is a stray read from a library made for alpha chains; its abundance is not meaningful. The V gene is TRBV6-1, the J gene TRBJ2-1, with 11 bases aligning to TRBD2. The CDR3 spans 14 residues. CDR1 and CDR2 (germline): MNHNS, SASEGT. V dropped 8 bases and J dropped 9; count of bases not matched to a gene: 9. The CDR3 sequence is CASATSGRVTEQFF. The CDR3 nucleotides read TGTGCCAGCGCTACTAGCGGGAGAGTTACTGAGCAGTTCTTC.

About this clonotype itself: Within a library made for alpha chains, this beta chain is off target, and its count is uninformative. J is TRBJ2-1 and V is TRBV5-4; D perhaps matches TRBD1 (6 bases). Germline CDR1 is SGHNT and CDR2 is YYREEE (reference sequence). V gave up 4 bases and J gave up 5 bases, with 13 bases separating them. The CDR3 has 14 amino acids. The CDR3 coding sequence is TGTGCCAGCAGCCCGAAAAACAGGGACAATGAGCAGTTCTTC. Translating gives CASSPKNRDNEQFF.

About this clonotype: This beta chain turned up in a library designed for alpha chains; as an off-target read, its abundance says little. The chain combines TRBV20-1 with TRBJ2-7; TRBD2 matches at 9 bases. Germline V CDR1 and CDR2: DFQATT, SNEGSKA (reference sequence). V gave up 4 bases and J gave up 4 bases; unmatched junction bases: 11. There are 15 residues in the CDR3. The CDR3 nucleotides are TGCAGTGCTATGGGGAGGAGTAGCGGGAGTTACGAGCAGTACTTC. Amino acid sequence: CSAMGRSSGSYEQYF.

Remarks on this clonotype: For a library built for alpha chains, this beta chain is a stray read; little rests on its size. The V call is TRBV3-1, the J call TRBJ2-3, with a weak D call TRBD1 (5 bases). The CDR3 runs 12 residues. CDR1 is LGHDT and CDR2 is YNNKEL in the germline V gene (reference sequence). V was trimmed by 5 bases and J by 10 bases, leaving 13 bases between them. This CDR3 reads CASSVRRDSQYF. CDR3 sequence (DNA): TGTGCCAGCAGCGTCCGCAGGGATTCGCAGTATTTT.

This clonotype is categorized as large. This beta chain is an unintended read in a library built for alpha chains; its size means little. The chain couples TRBV24-1 to TRBJ2-6, with D possibly TRBD2 on 6 matching bases. The germline V gene encodes CDR1 KGHDR and CDR2 SFDVKD. Trimming left V 7 bases short and J 2 bases short, with 11 bases between. This CDR3 contains 15 residues. For the CDR3, the DNA is TGTGCCACCAGCCTCTCGGGAGCTGGGGCCAACGTCCTGACTTTC. Its translation is CATSLSGAGANVLTF.

Concerning this clonotype itself: Because this beta chain is a stray read in a library intended to capture alpha chains, its abundance should not be given much weight. The rearrangement uses TRBV6-6 and TRBJ2-5; D is unclear. Deletions cut 2 bases from V and 3 bases from J, with 10 bases between. Germline V lookup: CDR1 MNHNY, CDR2 SVGAGI (reference sequence). The CDR3 totals 14 residues. The DNA for the CDR3 is TGTGCCAGCAGTTACGGCACGGGCGAAGAGACCCAGTACTTC. Its protein is CASSYGTGEETQYF.

On this clonotype itself: This beta chain is an off-target read within a library intended for alpha chains, so its frequency means little. The chain carries TRBV12-3 or TRBV12-4 and TRBJ2-1, with 9 bases aligning to TRBD2. The J segment lost 5 bases and the V segment lost 4 bases, leaving 18 bases of the junction unmatched. The CDR3 consists of 19 residues. CDR3 loop: CASSSLPRGVAGVNNEQFF. For the CDR3, the DNA is TGTGCCAGCAGTTCACTCCCCCGGGGGGTAGCGGGAGTGAACAATGAGCAGTTCTTC.

For this clonotype: This beta chain came through as a stray read in a library set up for alpha chains, and its size says little. The chain joins TRBV27 to TRBJ2-1, with TRBD2 identical over 7 bases. Trimming at V came to 2 bases and at J to 8 bases, leaving 18 bases not matched to a gene. The CDR3 totals 18 residues. CDR1 is MNHEY, CDR2 SMNVEV, per germline (reference sequence). Written as DNA, the CDR3 is TGTGCCAGCAGTTTAAAGTGGGCATGGGCGGGAGATGAGGATGAGCAGTTCTTC. This encodes CASSLKWAWAGDEDEQFF.

On this clonotype: This beta chain is a stray read from a library made for alpha chains; its abundance is not meaningful. The chain uses TRBV7-2 and TRBJ2-7; 11 nucleotides align to TRBD2. CDR1 and CDR2 (germline): SGHTA, FQGNSA. The CDR3 has 13 residues. Germline trimming cut 7 bases from V and 2 bases from J; bases unmatched to any gene: 1. CDR3 loop: CASNSGGAYEQYF. In DNA, the CDR3 is TGTGCCAGCAATAGCGGGGGGGCCTACGAGCAGTACTTC.

This clonotype was seen a few times. As an off-target read in a library built for alpha chains, this beta chain has a frequency of little significance. The genes are TRBV20-1 and TRBJ2-2, with 9 positions matching TRBD2. CDR1 and CDR2 from the germline V gene are DFQATT and SNEGSKA (reference sequence). V lost 5 bases and J lost 6; bases outside the gene matches: 10. This CDR3 spans 15 amino acids. This CDR3 is CSAASVLAGPGELFF. The CDR3 bases are TGCAGTGCTGCCTCGGTGCTAGCGGGGCCCGGGGAGCTGTTTTTT.

This clonotype was counted a few times. The size of this beta chain means little, since it is a stray read in a library made for alpha chains. V is TRBV29-1 and J is TRBJ2-3; 10 bases are shared with TRBD1. With V trimmed by 6 bases and J by 3 bases, 9 bases remained unmatched. The germline gives CDR1 SQVTM, CDR2 ANQGSEA. The CDR3 has 15 amino acids. The CDR3 loop reads CSVRQGARGTDTQYF. The CDR3 nucleotides are TGCAGCGTGAGACAGGGGGCGCGGGGGACAGATACGCAGTATTTT.

This clonotype has only a few counts. Because the library targeted alpha chains, this beta chain is an off-target read whose size means little. The chain couples TRBV20-1 to TRBJ2-3, with 10 bases identical to TRBD2. The CDR3 has 16 residues. J was trimmed by 6 bases and V by 6 bases; bases with no gene match: 15. Germline V gene lookup returns CDR1 DFQATT and CDR2 SNEGSKA (reference sequence). The chain's CDR3 is CSAKKGLAGEWDTQYF. CDR3 DNA: TGCAGTGCCAAGAAGGGCCTAGCGGGAGAGTGGGATACGCAGTATTTT.

This clonotype has more than one count but fewer than ten. This beta chain is an off-target read within a library intended for alpha chains, so its frequency means little. The V call is TRBV27, the J call TRBJ2-5; 11 bases align to TRBD2. The trim removed 5 bases at V and 9 bases at J, leaving 29 bases unmatched. This CDR3 has 21 residues. Germline V gene data show CDR1 as MNHEY and CDR2 as SMNVEV (reference sequence). CDR3 in amino acids: CASSPRGTAGTSGPFLVAQYF. DNA for the CDR3: TGTGCCAGCAGTCCAAGAGGGACCGCCGGGACTAGCGGACCGTTTTTAGTGGCCCAGTACTTC.

Of note for this clonotype: The library was built for alpha chains, so this beta chain is an off-target read and its size means little. This chain links TRBV9 with TRBJ2-5; TRBD2 aligns across 8 bases. The CDR3 is 15 amino acids. Germline V CDR1 and CDR2: SGDLS, YYNGEE. Losses at the gene ends were 1 base for V and 3 bases for J; bases not matched to a gene: 5. The CDR3 region is CASSVRGRNEETQYF. The CDR3 nucleotides are TGTGCCAGCAGCGTACGCGGGAGGAACGAAGAGACCCAGTACTTC.

With respect to this clonotype: Little can be read into the size of this beta chain, an off-target read in a library designed for alpha chains. J is TRBJ2-1 and V is TRBV3-1; D is perhaps TRBD1 (6 bases). The CDR3 runs to 15 residues. V lost 0 bases and J 6 bases, leaving 12 bases between the germline ends. Germline V gene lookup returns CDR1 LGHDT and CDR2 YNNKEL (reference sequence). CDR3 DNA: TGTGCCAGCAGCCAAGACCTCGGACAGATCAATGAGCAGTTCTTC. This gives the protein CASSQDLGQINEQFF.

This clonotype was detected a few times. This beta chain turned up in a library designed for alpha chains; as an off-target read, its abundance says little. The chain couples TRBV7-9 to TRBJ2-3; D remains ambiguous. CDR3 length equals 14 residues. Trimming stripped 0 bases from V and 7 bases from J, with 11 bases between. The germline CDR1 and CDR2 sequences are SEHNR and FQNEAQ (reference sequence). CDR3 nucleotide sequence: TGTGCCAGCAGCTTAGCAGGATCTCGAAATACGCAGTATTTT. It encodes CASSLAGSRNTQYF.

As concerns this clonotype: This beta chain is a stray read from a library made for alpha chains; its abundance is not meaningful. The chain combines TRBV20-1 with TRBJ2-5, with 11 bases identical to TRBD1. The CDR3 contains 15 residues. J gave up 5 bases and V 6 bases, and 11 bases lay outside the gene matches. The germline V gene encodes CDR1 DFQATT and CDR2 SNEGSKA (reference sequence). In nucleotides, the CDR3 is TGCAGTGCCCAAATCGGGACAGGGGGTTCGGAGACCCAGTACTTC. It codes for CSAQIGTGGSETQYF.

As regards this clonotype: Since it is a stray read in a library aimed at alpha chains, this beta chain has a size that is not meaningful. The J gene is TRBJ2-1, the V gene TRBV19; 7 nucleotides align to TRBD1. Germline CDR1 reads LNHDA; CDR2 reads SQIVND (reference sequence). V dropped 3 bases and J dropped 6; count of bases not matched to a gene: 2. The CDR3 sequence is 13 residues long. CDR3 residues: CASSIGTVNEQFF. The CDR3, as DNA: TGTGCCAGTAGTATTGGGACAGTCAATGAGCAGTTCTTC. The complete variable domain, with remaining parts taken from reference TRBV19 and TRBJ2-1, reads DGGITQSPKYLFRKEGQNVTLSCEQNLNHDAMYWYRQDPGQGLRLIYYSQIVNDFQKGDIAEGYSVSREKKESFPLTVTSAQKNPTAFYLCASSIGTVNEQFFGPGTRLTVL.

As to this clonotype: For a library built for alpha chains, this beta chain is a stray read; little rests on its size. The chain has TRBV20-1 and TRBJ2-3; tentatively, D is TRBD1 (5 bases). V gave up 2 bases and J gave up 2 bases, with 8 bases separating them. The CDR3 consists of 13 residues. Germline V gene sequence: CDR1 DFQATT, CDR2 SNEGSKA (reference sequence). The DNA for the CDR3 is TGCAGTGCTAGATTTGGGGCCACAGATACGCAGTATTTT. Its protein is CSARFGATDTQYF.